The 20 T cell receptor beta chains below were found in one sample sequenced in a study of early T cells in non-severe SARS-CoV-2 infection. Via MiXCR, TCRdb re-called the 5' RACE reads, giving one row per CDR3 protein. The sample gives roughly 51,000 distinct CDR3 sequences, around 8% of which show up once; 8% to 11% is in the top ten. The specimen comprised whole blood, sampled at baseline. These receptor sequences come from an adult who was a healthcare worker with PCR-confirmed SARS-CoV-2 infection or an uninfected control (not recorded which).

This clonotype occurred many times. The chain is built from TRBV20-1 and TRBJ2-2; 11 bases agree with TRBD2. From germline, CDR1 is DFQATT and CDR2 SNEGSKA (reference sequence). With 5 bases clipped from V and 6 bases from J, the junction kept 5 bases outside the gene matches. The CDR3 consists of 14 residues. The CDR3 DNA follows: TGCAGTGCTGTTAGCGGGAGGGGCGCCGGGGAGCTGTTTTTT. It codes for CSAVSGRGAGELFF.

This clonotype was counted many times. The chain links TRBV28 to TRBJ2-1, with TRBD2 matching over 10 bases. Germline CDR1 and CDR2: MDHEN and SYDVKM. CDR3 length: 16 amino acids. Germline trimming cut 6 bases from V and 9 bases from J; bases unmatched to any gene: 14. The CDR3 protein is CASRPRGSGRSSEQFF. CDR3 nucleotide sequence: TGTGCCAGCAGACCCCGGGGTAGCGGGAGGTCAAGTGAGCAGTTCTTC.

This clonotype was detected ten times or more. This rearrangement joins TRBV29-1 to TRBJ2-2; D perhaps matches TRBD2 (5 bases). The CDR3 consists of 14 residues. The germline V and J ends were trimmed by 2 bases and 0 bases, with 7 bases remaining between them. In germline, CDR1 is SQVTM, CDR2 ANQGSEA. CDR3 loop: CSVEYSANTGELFF. CDR3 nucleotide sequence: TGCAGCGTTGAATATAGCGCGAACACCGGGGAGCTGTTTTTT.

This clonotype appeared many times. The V call is TRBV29-1, the J call TRBJ2-7, with 10 bases fitting TRBD2. This CDR3 comprises 17 residues. J was trimmed by 4 bases and V by 6 bases; bases with no gene match: 18. Germline values: CDR1 SQVTM, CDR2 ANQGSEA. This chain's CDR3 is CSVRGGPSSGRLYEQYF. CDR3 DNA sequence: TGCAGCGTCCGGGGAGGCCCGTCTAGCGGGAGATTGTACGAGCAGTACTTC.

This clonotype showed up many times. V and J are TRBV28 and TRBJ2-7, with 7 bases identical to TRBD2. The CDR3 length is 15 residues. Germline trimming cut 6 bases from V and 3 bases from J; bases unmatched to any gene: 11. Germline V CDR1 and CDR2: MDHEN, SYDVKM. This CDR3 reads CASSRQRLALYEQYF. In DNA form, the CDR3 reads TGTGCCAGCAGCCGACAGAGACTAGCCCTCTACGAGCAGTACTTC.

The chain couples TRBV9 to TRBJ2-1, with a possible D match to TRBD1 (5 bases). Germline assignment: CDR1 SGDLS and CDR2 YYNGEE. Trimming removed 1 base from V and 10 bases from J, with 15 bases in between. This CDR3 has 14 residues. Written as DNA, the CDR3 is TGTGCCAGCAGCGTAAGCTCCCAGGGTTCCGAGCAGTTCTTC. Its translation: CASSVSSQGSEQFF.

At least ten counts were recorded for this clonotype. CDR3 amino acids: CASSSGTSGSNTDTQYF. DNA for the CDR3: TGTGCCAGCAGCTCTGGGACTAGCGGGAGCAACACAGATACGCAGTATTTT. This rearrangement joins TRBV9 to TRBJ2-3; TRBD2 agrees at 14 bases. The CDR3 covers 17 residues. The V gene end was trimmed by 4 bases and the J gene end by 2 bases; junction bases not matched to a gene: 6. CDR1 SGDLS and CDR2 YYNGEE come from the germline V gene. Full variable domain (rest looked up from reference TRBV9 and TRBJ2-3): DSGVTQTPKHLITATGQRVTLRCSPRSGDLSVYWYQQSLDQGLQFLIQYYNGEERAKGNILERFSAQQFPDLHSELNLSSLELGDSALYFCASSSGTSGSNTDTQYFGPGTRLTVL.

This sequence joins TRBV20-1 and TRBJ2-3, with 9 bases lining up with TRBD2. The CDR3 runs 14 residues. The V and J ends lost 4 bases and 0 bases, in that order; junction bases with no gene match: 2. CDR1 DFQATT and CDR2 SNEGSKA come from the germline V gene (reference sequence). CDR3 in amino acids: CSAMTSGSTDTQYF. The CDR3 DNA follows: TGCAGTGCTATGACTAGCGGTAGCACAGATACGCAGTATTTT.

This clonotype was seen a few times. The chain has TRBV6-2 or TRBV6-3 and TRBJ2-1, with TRBD1 as a possible D gene (5 bases). From germline, CDR1 is MNHEY and CDR2 SVGEGT. CDR3 length equals 15 residues. Trimming cost V 2 bases and J 3 bases, with 11 bases left between them. CDR3 protein: CASSYGRVYYNEQFF. The CDR3 DNA is TGTGCCAGCAGTTACGGCAGGGTGTACTACAATGAGCAGTTCTTC.

This chain uses TRBV7-2 with TRBJ2-1; 11 positions agree with TRBD2. V was pared by 5 bases and J by 0 bases, with 9 bases of the junction left unmatched. CDR3 size: 18 residues. Germline CDR1 and CDR2: SGHTA and FQGNSA. The CDR3 DNA sequence: TGTGCCAGCAGCGCCCTAGCGGGGGGCCCTCCCTCCTACAATGAGCAGTTCTTC. This sequence encodes CASSALAGGPPSYNEQFF.

J is TRBJ2-5 and V is TRBV7-3; D not resolved. Trimming pared 5 bases from V and 4 bases from J, leaving 11 bases between. The CDR3 runs 13 residues. Germline V gives CDR1 SGHTA, CDR2 FQGTGA. CDR3 coding DNA: TGTGCCAGCAGCACACATTCGAGAGAGACCCAGTACTTC. Protein product: CASSTHSRETQYF.

This chain joins TRBV5-5 and TRBJ2-1; D remains unclear. The CDR3 loop spans 15 amino acids. Germline loops: CDR1 SGHKS, CDR2 YYEKEE (reference sequence). V lost 5 bases to trimming and J lost 2 bases, with 14 bases between them. CDR3 DNA sequence: TGTGCCAGCAGATGGGAAAGGGCCCCCTACAATGAGCAGTTCTTC. This codes for CASRWERAPYNEQFF. The full variable domain, in which reference TRBV5-5 and TRBJ2-1 provide the parts outside the CDR3, is DAGVTQSPTHLIKTRGQQVTLRCSPISGHKSVSWYQQVLGQGPQFIFQYYEKEERGRGNFPDRFSARQFPNYSSELNVNALLLGDSALYLCASRWERAPYNEQFFGPGTRLTVL.

This clonotype was counted many times. V gene TRBV7-2 combines with J gene TRBJ2-1, with 11 bases fitting TRBD2. The CDR3 is made up of 16 amino acids. V was clipped by 5 bases and J by 7 bases; unmatched bases: 10. Germline V gives CDR1 SGHTA, CDR2 FQGNSA. This CDR3 reads CASSPEGTSGGNEQFF. In nucleotides, the CDR3 is TGTGCCAGCAGCCCAGAAGGGACTAGCGGTGGAAATGAGCAGTTCTTC.

This clonotype was seen only a few times. V gene TRBV18 combines with J gene TRBJ2-3, with D possibly TRBD2 on 6 matching bases. Germline lookup yields CDR1 KGHSH and CDR2 LQKENI. CDR3 length: 16 residues. V was trimmed by 3 bases and J by 0 bases, leaving 13 bases between them. CDR3 region: CASSPPEGISTDTQYF. In nucleotides, the CDR3 is TGTGCCAGCTCACCCCCGGAGGGGATTAGCACAGATACGCAGTATTTT.

The table lists this clonotype with many counts. The V call is TRBV1, the J call TRBJ2-1; the D call TRBD2 from the table was never checked on the DNA. TRBV1 is an annotated pseudogene. This CDR3 region has 17 residues. The CDR3 DNA reads as TGCACCAGCAGCCAAGAGGGGAGGGACAAGATCTACAATGAGCAGTTCTTC. Residues: CTSSQEGRDKIYNEQFF.

This clonotype was recorded at least ten times. This chain links TRBV9 with TRBJ2-7; D remains unclear. Germline CDR1 and CDR2: SGDLS and YYNGEE. The V end lost 0 bases, the J end lost 2 bases, and 12 bases lay between the germline ends. The CDR3 is 15 residues long. The CDR3 bases are TGTGCCAGCAGCGTAGCGCCCGGCAGTACCTACGAGCAGTACTTC. As protein: CASSVAPGSTYEQYF.

V and J are TRBV25-1 and TRBJ2-1; 9 positions match TRBD2. The CDR3 totals 14 residues. Losses at the gene ends were 8 bases for V and 2 bases for J; bases not matched to a gene: 4. The germline gives CDR1 MGHDK, CDR2 SYGVNS. In nucleotides, the CDR3 is TGTGCCAGCTGTTTAGCGGGGGCCTACAATGAGCAGTTCTTC. Translation: CASCLAGAYNEQFF. The full variable domain, its missing parts supplied by reference TRBV25-1 and TRBJ2-1, is EADIYQTPRYLVIGTGKKITLECSQTMGHDKMYWYQQDPGMELHLIHYSYGVNSTEKGDLSSESTVSRIRTEHFPLTLESARPSHTSQYLCASCLAGAYNEQFFGPGTRLTVL.

About this clonotype itself: A much larger clone lies one base from this, so it may be a read error. V and J are TRBV27 and TRBJ2-2; D is perhaps TRBD2 (5 bases). Germline assignment: CDR1 MNHEY and CDR2 SMNVEV (reference sequence). This CDR3 comprises 17 residues. V was clipped by 2 bases and J by 3 bases, with 16 bases between them. CDR3 in DNA: TGTGCCAGCAGTTTACCGTGGGGAGAAGGCGACACCGGGGAGCTGTTTTTT. Encoded protein: CASSLPWGEGDTGELFF.

This clonotype was detected a few times. The chain carries TRBV28 and TRBJ2-7, with D unresolved. The CDR3 contains 14 residues. Trimming shortened V by 7 bases and J by 7 bases, and 20 bases separated the two germline ends. CDR1 is MDHEN, CDR2 SYDVKM, per germline. The CDR3 region has the DNA TGTGCCAGCATCGGATACCAGCTATTGCGTGAGCAGTACTTC. Its protein is CASIGYQLLREQYF. The full variable domain, its missing parts supplied by reference TRBV28 and TRBJ2-7, is DVKVTQSSRYLVKRTGEKVFLECVQDMDHENMFWYRQDPGLGLRLIYFSYDVKMKEKGDIPEGYSVSREKKERFSLILESASTNQTSMYLCASIGYQLLREQYFGPGTRLTVT.

Only a few counts were recorded for this clonotype. V is TRBV7-9 and J is TRBJ2-7; D could derive from TRBD1 or TRBD2 (5 bases each). The germline gives CDR1 SEHNR, CDR2 FQNEAQ (reference sequence). The CDR3 sequence is 15 residues long. V was trimmed by 5 bases and J by 1 base, leaving 15 bases between them. The CDR3 DNA is TGTGCCAGCAGCCATGCCGGGACGGCTTCCTACGAGCAGTACTTC. Its protein product is CASSHAGTASYEQYF. The whole variable domain, filled in from reference TRBV7-9 and TRBJ2-7, reads DTGVSQNPRHKITKRGQNVTFRCDPISEHNRLYWYRQTLGQGPEFLTYFQNEAQLEKSRLLSDRFSAERPKGSFSTLEIQRTEQGDSAMYLCASSHAGTASYEQYFGPGTRLTVT.